Described below is a single T cell receptor (beta chain) sequence and its context. The antigen is not known. The data were obtained in a study of T cell responses to AZD1222 COVID-19 vaccine. The study's findings and limits: Spike-specific TCR repertoires showed rising breadth and depth after two AZD1222 doses. The donor group comprised mostly white British people and more females; the analysis possibly underestimated clonal diversity. Nearly half of spike-specific TCRs reportedly go after variant regions that carry no mutations. Regions 160-218 and 743-854 dominated among vaccine-associated CD4 TCRs spanning spike.

The data were produced by immunoSEQ multiplex PCR, yet TCRdb's version contains in-frame clones alone and is incomplete. The data contain over 100,000 clones, 90% to 95% of them seen just once; the ten biggest clones take up approximately 4.5%. CDR3 length: 13 residues. V lost 0 bases to trimming and J lost 10 bases; unmatched junction nucleotides: 6. Germline V gives CDR1 SGDLS, CDR2 YYNGEE. The gene calls are TRBV9 and TRBJ1-1, with TRBD1 matching over 7 bases. The origin of this receptor is an adult in good health. The source was peripheral blood, collected on day 0 of AZD1222 vaccination. CDR3: CASSVVSQGGAFF. The CDR3, as DNA: TGTGCCAGCAGCGTAGTTAGCCAGGGGGGAGCTTTCTTT.